Listed below are T cell receptor beta chains from one sample, sequenced in a study of breast tumors, draining lymph nodes, adjacent tissues. MiXCR, applied by TCRdb to the multiplex PCR reads, yields one record per CDR3 protein. The sample lists 85,000 to 130,000 distinct CDR3 sequences, around 21% occurring once. The source material was axillary lymph node tissue. These receptors came from a female donor with breast cancer. Some clones in this sample may be carry-over from other donors' samples. The CDR3 runs from the conserved cysteine through the conserved F or W. The D gene is left open where the match is weak. The listing skips clone size in some rows; elsewhere it reads once, few, many or a size class.

J gene: TRBJ2-5; CDR3 length: 14; D gene: TRBD2; V gene: TRBV9; clone size: many; CDR3 protein: CASSVGGGEETQYF; CDR3 DNA: TGTGCCAGCAGCGTAGGCGGGGGGGAAGAGACCCAGTACTTC
J gene: TRBJ1-1; CDR3 length: 14; D gene: TRBD1; V gene: TRBV2; clone size: few; CDR3 protein: CASSEWQGGTEAFF; CDR3 DNA: TGTGCCAGCAGTGAGTGGCAGGGGGGCACTGAAGCTTTCTTT
J gene: TRBJ2-1; CDR3 length: 10; D gene: .; V gene: TRBV6-1; clone size: many; CDR3 protein: CASTGNEQFF; CDR3 DNA: TGTGCCAGCACGGGCAATGAGCAGTTCTTC
J gene: TRBJ2-5; CDR3 length: 15; D gene: TRBD1; V gene: TRBV7-9; clone size: many; CDR3 protein: CASSPREDRGETQYF; CDR3 DNA: TGTGCCAGCAGCCCGCGGGAGGACAGGGGGGAGACCCAGTACTTC
J gene: TRBJ2-1; CDR3 length: 15; D gene: TRBD2; V gene: TRBV2; clone size: many; CDR3 protein: CASSEETSSHNEQFF; CDR3 DNA: TGTGCCAGCAGTGAGGAGACTAGCTCTCACAATGAGCAGTTCTTC
J gene: TRBJ1-1; CDR3 length: 15; D gene: .; V gene: TRBV5-1; clone size: .; CDR3 protein: CASSLEERIGTEAFF; CDR3 DNA: TGCGCCAGCAGCTTGGAGGAGCGGATCGGCACTGAAGCTTTCTTT
J gene: TRBJ2-2; CDR3 length: 17; D gene: .; V gene: TRBV20-1; clone size: many; CDR3 protein: CSANLHRVKGYTGELFF; CDR3 DNA: TGCAGTGCCAACCTGCACCGGGTCAAGGGCTACACCGGGGAGCTGTTTTTT
J gene: TRBJ1-3; CDR3 length: 15; D gene: .; V gene: TRBV4-1; clone size: .; CDR3 protein: CASSQRPLVGNTIYF; CDR3 DNA: TGCGCCAGCAGCCAACGCCCGTTAGTGGGAAACACCATATATTTT
J gene: TRBJ1-5; CDR3 length: 14; D gene: TRBD1; V gene: TRBV10-3; clone size: many; CDR3 protein: CAIRGQGTNQPQHF; CDR3 DNA: TGTGCCATCAGGGGACAGGGGACCAATCAGCCCCAGCATTTT
J gene: TRBJ2-7; CDR3 length: 14; D gene: .; V gene: TRBV7-6; clone size: many; CDR3 protein: CASSLAAAGGEQYF; CDR3 DNA: TGTGCCAGCAGCTTAGCGGCAGCCGGGGGTGAGCAGTACTTC
J gene: TRBJ2-1; CDR3 length: 14; D gene: .; V gene: TRBV27; clone size: few; CDR3 protein: CASSLRLGSLGEFF; CDR3 DNA: TGTGCCAGCAGTTTAAGGCTAGGCAGCCTTGGGGAGTTCTTC
J gene: TRBJ2-1; CDR3 length: 14; D gene: .; V gene: TRBV20-1; clone size: many; CDR3 protein: CSARQSSSYNEQFF; CDR3 DNA: TGCAGTGCTCGCCAAAGTAGCTCCTACAATGAGCAGTTCTTC
J gene: TRBJ2-1; CDR3 length: 16; D gene: TRBD2; V gene: TRBV11-2; clone size: few; CDR3 protein: CASSLAAAGGYNEQFF; CDR3 DNA: TGTGCCAGCAGCTTAGCGGCAGCGGGGGGGTACAATGAGCAGTTCTTC
J gene: TRBJ1-2; CDR3 length: 14; D gene: .; V gene: TRBV5-8; clone size: many; CDR3 protein: CASSLEGGRYGYTF; CDR3 DNA: TGTGCCAGCAGCTTGGAGGGGGGGCGGTATGGCTACACCTTC
J gene: TRBJ2-7; CDR3 length: 15; D gene: TRBD1; V gene: TRBV10-3; clone size: .; CDR3 protein: CAISGTGRPTYEQYF; CDR3 DNA: TGTGCCATCAGTGGGACAGGCCGTCCCACCTACGAGCAGTACTTC
J gene: TRBJ2-6; CDR3 length: 15; D gene: .; V gene: TRBV12-3/TRBV12-4; clone size: few; CDR3 protein: CASSRSRTGANVLTF; CDR3 DNA: TGTGCCAGCAGTCGTAGCAGGACTGGGGCCAACGTCCTGACTTTC
J gene: TRBJ2-7; CDR3 length: 14; D gene: .; V gene: TRBV9; clone size: many; CDR3 protein: CASSGTASTYEQYF; CDR3 DNA: TGTGCCAGCAGCGGGACAGCCTCTACCTACGAGCAGTACTTC
J gene: TRBJ2-1; CDR3 length: 17; D gene: .; V gene: TRBV6-1; clone size: few; CDR3 protein: CASSESVLGLSGNEQFF; CDR3 DNA: TGTGCCAGCAGTGAATCTGTCCTAGGCCTTTCGGGCAATGAGCAGTTCTTC
J gene: TRBJ1-5; CDR3 length: 14; D gene: TRBD1; V gene: TRBV12-3/TRBV12-4; clone size: many; CDR3 protein: CASSKTGGSQPQHF; CDR3 DNA: TGTGCCAGCAGCAAGACAGGGGGCAGCCAGCCCCAGCATTTT
J gene: TRBJ2-3; CDR3 length: 15; D gene: .; V gene: TRBV7-9; clone size: many; CDR3 protein: CASSLKGPSTDTQYF; CDR3 DNA: TGTGCCAGCAGCTTAAAAGGTCCTAGCACAGATACGCAGTATTTT
J gene: TRBJ2-5; CDR3 length: 18; D gene: .; V gene: TRBV28; clone size: few; CDR3 protein: CASSFPSITGRWEETQYF; CDR3 DNA: TGTGCCAGCAGTTTCCCCTCTATAACAGGGAGGTGGGAAGAGACCCAGTACTTC
J gene: TRBJ2-1; CDR3 length: 15; D gene: TRBD1; V gene: TRBV27; clone size: .; CDR3 protein: CASSSRGLGANEQFF; CDR3 DNA: TGTGCCAGCAGTTCTAGGGGGCTAGGTGCCAATGAGCAGTTCTTC
J gene: TRBJ1-3; CDR3 length: 14; D gene: TRBD1; V gene: TRBV13; clone size: many; CDR3 protein: CASSTGEVGNTIYF; CDR3 DNA: TGTGCCAGCAGCACAGGGGAGGTGGGAAACACCATATATTTT
J gene: TRBJ2-7; CDR3 length: 15; D gene: .; V gene: TRBV28; clone size: .; CDR3 protein: CASSLSAGFSYEQYF; CDR3 DNA: TGTGCCAGCAGTTTATCGGCGGGCTTTTCCTACGAGCAGTACTTC
J gene: TRBJ2-7; CDR3 length: 15; D gene: TRBD1; V gene: TRBV5-5; clone size: many; CDR3 protein: CASSLRTGGGYEQYF; CDR3 DNA: TGTGCCAGCAGCTTGAGGACAGGGGGCGGGTACGAGCAGTACTTC
J gene: TRBJ2-1; CDR3 length: 15; D gene: TRBD2; V gene: TRBV14; clone size: many; CDR3 protein: CASSLRGGWTSLLFF; CDR3 DNA: TGTGCCAGCAGCCTGCGCGGAGGATGGACTAGCCTTCTGTTCTTC
J gene: TRBJ1-3; CDR3 length: 15; D gene: .; V gene: TRBV4-2; clone size: many; CDR3 protein: CASSQDEGAGNTIYF; CDR3 DNA: TGTGCCAGCAGCCAAGATGAAGGGGCTGGAAACACCATATATTTT
J gene: TRBJ2-7; CDR3 length: 14; D gene: .; V gene: TRBV20-1; clone size: many; CDR3 protein: CSARVGQSSYEQYF; CDR3 DNA: TGCAGTGCTAGAGTAGGACAGAGCTCCTACGAGCAGTACTTC
J gene: TRBJ2-6; CDR3 length: 20; D gene: TRBD1; V gene: TRBV20-1; clone size: few; CDR3 protein: CSARTHPQGQGFSGANVLTF; CDR3 DNA: TGCAGTGCTAGGACCCACCCGCAGGGACAGGGGTTCTCTGGGGCCAACGTCCTGACTTTC
J gene: TRBJ2-1; CDR3 length: 16; D gene: TRBD1; V gene: TRBV6-5; clone size: many; CDR3 protein: CASSLGPGTAYNEQFF; CDR3 DNA: TGTGCCAGCAGTTTAGGGCCCGGGACAGCCTACAATGAGCAGTTCTTC
J gene: TRBJ2-7; CDR3 length: 14; D gene: .; V gene: TRBV24-1; clone size: many; CDR3 protein: CATSETQGWGEQYF; CDR3 DNA: TGTGCCACCAGTGAAACACAGGGCTGGGGCGAGCAGTACTTC
J gene: TRBJ2-7; CDR3 length: 13; D gene: .; V gene: TRBV5-1; clone size: many; CDR3 protein: CASRLDRPYEQYF; CDR3 DNA: TGCGCCAGCAGATTAGACAGGCCCTACGAGCAGTACTTC
J gene: TRBJ2-1; CDR3 length: 16; D gene: .; V gene: TRBV9; clone size: many; CDR3 protein: CASSFRDRDGLDEQFF; CDR3 DNA: TGTGCCAGCAGCTTCCGGGACCGGGACGGTCTTGATGAGCAGTTCTTC
J gene: TRBJ1-5; CDR3 length: 12; D gene: .; V gene: TRBV20-1; clone size: .; CDR3 protein: CSAHRGNQPQHF; CDR3 DNA: TGCAGTGCTCACCGGGGAAATCAGCCCCAGCATTTT
J gene: TRBJ1-1; CDR3 length: 12; D gene: .; V gene: TRBV12-3/TRBV12-4; clone size: .; CDR3 protein: CASSPNRIVAFF; CDR3 DNA: TGTGCCAGCAGCCCTAACAGGATTGTGGCTTTCTTT
J gene: TRBJ2-2; CDR3 length: 16; D gene: .; V gene: TRBV10-3; clone size: many; CDR3 protein: CAILRSRGANTGELFF; CDR3 DNA: TGTGCCATCCTTAGGTCCAGGGGCGCGAACACCGGGGAGCTGTTTTTT
J gene: TRBJ2-1; CDR3 length: 15; D gene: .; V gene: TRBV7-2; clone size: many; CDR3 protein: CASSNRDALGREQFF; CDR3 DNA: TGTGCCAGCAGCAACCGGGACGCCTTGGGTCGGGAGCAGTTCTTC
J gene: TRBJ1-3; CDR3 length: 13; D gene: .; V gene: TRBV6-1; clone size: many; CDR3 protein: CASSGDGGNTIYF; CDR3 DNA: TGTGCCAGCAGTGGGGACGGGGGAAACACCATATATTTT
J gene: TRBJ2-7; CDR3 length: 16; D gene: .; V gene: TRBV7-6; clone size: many; CDR3 protein: CASSLGQGGPLGEQYF; CDR3 DNA: TGTGCCAGCAGCTTAGGTCAGGGAGGACCACTGGGAGAGCAGTACTTC
J gene: TRBJ1-2; CDR3 length: 13; D gene: .; V gene: TRBV7-9; clone size: many; CDR3 protein: CASSFPGNYGYTF; CDR3 DNA: TGTGCCAGCAGCTTCCCGGGGAACTATGGCTACACCTTC
J gene: TRBJ2-4; CDR3 length: 15; D gene: .; V gene: TRBV6-1; clone size: .; CDR3 protein: CASSDGVSAKNIQYF; CDR3 DNA: TGTGCCAGCAGTGATGGGGTCTCAGCCAAAAACATTCAGTACTTC
J gene: TRBJ2-7; CDR3 length: 14; D gene: .; V gene: TRBV28; clone size: many; CDR3 protein: CASSPYTSSYEQYF; CDR3 DNA: TGTGCCAGCAGTCCCTACACGAGCTCCTACGAGCAGTACTTC
J gene: TRBJ2-1; CDR3 length: 11; D gene: .; V gene: TRBV27; clone size: .; CDR3 protein: CASSFGGEQFF; CDR3 DNA: TGTGCCAGCAGTTTTGGGGGTGAGCAGTTCTTC
J gene: TRBJ2-7; CDR3 length: 15; D gene: TRBD1; V gene: TRBV10-2; clone size: many; CDR3 protein: CASRVSGTGPAEQYF; CDR3 DNA: TGCGCCAGCAGGGTATCCGGGACAGGGCCCGCCGAGCAGTACTTC
J gene: TRBJ1-4; CDR3 length: 15; D gene: .; V gene: TRBV30; clone size: many; CDR3 protein: CAWSHHRETNEKLFF; CDR3 DNA: TGTGCCTGGAGTCACCACAGGGAAACTAATGAAAAACTGTTTTTT
J gene: TRBJ2-7; CDR3 length: 16; D gene: TRBD2; V gene: TRBV6-1; clone size: many; CDR3 protein: CASTTVGASGSYEQYF; CDR3 DNA: TGTGCCAGCACTACCGTAGGGGCTAGCGGGAGTTACGAGCAGTACTTC
J gene: TRBJ1-2; CDR3 length: 15; D gene: .; V gene: TRBV27; clone size: few; CDR3 protein: CASSSGQPGFYGYTF; CDR3 DNA: TGTGCCAGCAGTTCCGGACAGCCCGGTTTCTATGGCTACACCTTC
J gene: TRBJ2-2; CDR3 length: 14; D gene: .; V gene: TRBV29-1; clone size: many; CDR3 protein: CSVESGRGTGELFF; CDR3 DNA: TGCAGCGTTGAATCGGGCCGGGGCACCGGGGAGCTGTTTTTT
J gene: TRBJ1-4; CDR3 length: 18; D gene: .; V gene: TRBV4-1; clone size: many; CDR3 protein: CASSLLGVAGPTNEKLFF; CDR3 DNA: TGCGCCAGCAGCCTTCTAGGGGTCGCAGGCCCAACTAATGAAAAACTGTTTTTT
J gene: TRBJ2-7; CDR3 length: 16; D gene: TRBD1; V gene: TRBV6-6; clone size: many; CDR3 protein: CASSYGDRPFRNEQYF; CDR3 DNA: TGTGCCAGCAGTTACGGGGACAGACCCTTTAGGAACGAGCAGTACTTC
J gene: TRBJ2-3; CDR3 length: 13; D gene: .; V gene: TRBV19; clone size: many; CDR3 protein: CASSLRTGDTQYF; CDR3 DNA: TGTGCCAGTAGTCTCCGGACGGGAGATACGCAGTATTTT
J gene: TRBJ2-1; CDR3 length: 17; D gene: .; V gene: TRBV28; clone size: few; CDR3 protein: CASSNRGTPRSYNEQFF; CDR3 DNA: TGTGCCAGCAGTAACCGAGGGACACCCCGCTCCTACAATGAGCAGTTCTTC
J gene: TRBJ2-3; CDR3 length: 15; D gene: .; V gene: TRBV19; clone size: many; CDR3 protein: CASSILIQEGDTQYF; CDR3 DNA: TGTGCCAGTAGTATACTGATCCAGGAGGGGGATACGCAGTATTTT